Shown below are 21 T cell receptor beta chains from a single sample sequenced in a study of glioma-infiltrating T cells. The iRepertoire nested amplicon-rescue multiplex PCR amplified TCR alpha and beta CDR3s from RNA. Each CDR3 protein gets one entry after TCRdb re-called the multiplex PCR reads with MiXCR. The data show about 380,000 distinct CDR3 sequences, 41% seen once. Material: glioma tissue, nonneoplastic brain tissue, or PBMCs (not recorded which). Receptors originate from a human donor with low-grade glioma or glioblastoma, undergoing nonglioma brain surgery, or in good health (not recorded which).

This clonotype has just one count. Compared with germline, one end of the junction differs, possibly owing to a read error. The rearrangement links TRBV28 to TRBJ2-3; perhaps TRBD1 as D (6 bases). Germline V gene lookup returns CDR1 MDHEN and CDR2 SYDVKM. This CDR3 has 16 amino acids. CDR3 sequence reads: CASSRTLRTDTDMQYF. The CDR3 nucleotides are TGTGCCAGCAGCCGTACACTCAGGACAGACACAGATATGCAGTATTTT.

The rearrangement uses TRBV28 and TRBJ2-7, with TRBD2 identical over 16 bases. Germline assignment: CDR1 MDHEN and CDR2 SYDVKM. The CDR3 has 17 residues. The junction had 13 bases not matched to a gene; V was cut back by 6 bases and J by 8 bases. CDR3 region: CASSGTGLAGGTPKQYF. CDR3 bases: TGTGCCAGCAGCGGAACGGGACTAGCGGGAGGGACCCCGAAGCAGTACTTC.

CDR3 loop: CASSSDPRAYEQFF. In DNA form, the CDR3 reads TGTGCCAGCAGCTCCGACCCTAGGGCTTACGAGCAGTTCTTC. The rearrangement joins TRBV28 to TRBJ2-1; D uncertain. The CDR3 is made up of 14 amino acids. Trimming removed 6 bases at V and 10 bases at J, with 19 bases between. Germline CDR1 MDHEN, CDR2 SYDVKM.

Of note for this clonotype: A clone one base away is much larger, so this may be a read error. This chain uses TRBV6-6 with TRBJ2-7, with a possible D match to TRBD1 (5 bases). V lost 11 bases and J 2 bases, leaving 16 bases between the germline ends. Germline V gene sequence: CDR1 MNHNY, CDR2 SVGAGI (reference sequence). The CDR3 extends over 13 amino acids. CDR3 coding DNA: TGTGCCGGCTCCCGGACAACTACCTACGAGCAGTACTTC. This gives the protein CAGSRTTTYEQYF.

This clonotype has a handful of counts. V and J are TRBV28 and TRBJ2-1, with D maybe TRBD1 (6 bases). The CDR3 has 14 amino acids. Germline V gene data show CDR1 as MDHEN and CDR2 as SYDVKM. For the CDR3, the DNA is TGTGTTGCGTCCCCGGGACAATCCTACAATGAGCAGTTCTTC. Its protein is CVASPGQSYNEQFF.

Worth noting for this clonotype: The conserved phenylalanine or tryptophan is not found at the CDR3 terminus, so this likely reflects a read error. The rearrangement links TRBV6-2 or TRBV6-3 to TRBJ2-5; a possible D gene is TRBD2 (6 bases). V was clipped by 0 bases and J by 5 bases, with 13 bases between them. The length of the CDR3 is 15 residues. CDR1 and CDR2 from the germline V gene are MNHEY and SVGEGT. This CDR3 reads CASSYSRTEGETQYL. Here the CDR3 DNA reads TGTGCCAGCAGTTACTCGAGGACGGAGGGGGAGACCCAGTACCTC.

About this clonotype itself: A much larger clone differs from this one at a single base, so this may be a read error. The CDR3 region has the DNA TGTGCCAGCGGTGGACTGGGGGAGCAGTTCTTC. Its translation: CASGGLGEQFF. V gene TRBV25-1 combines with J gene TRBJ2-1, with D possibly matching TRBD2 (5 bases). The CDR3 sequence is 11 residues long. Trimming stripped 8 bases from V and 10 bases from J, with 12 bases between. Germline V CDR1 and CDR2: MGHDK, SYGVNS.

This clonotype was detected ten times or more. The chain carries TRBV4-2 and TRBJ1-1; tentative D call: TRBD1 (5 bases). The CDR3 consists of 14 residues. V was trimmed by 1 base and J by 1 base, leaving 7 bases between them. The germline gives CDR1 LGHNA, CDR2 YNFKEQ. The CDR3 region has the DNA TGTGCCAGCAGCCAAGCTGGGGGGAACACTGAAGCTTTCTTT. This translates into CASSQAGGNTEAFF.

The DNA for the CDR3 is TGCAGTGCTAGATCGACTAGCGGGCTGGGGTACAATGAGCAGTTCTTC. The encoded protein is CSARSTSGLGYNEQFF. V is TRBV20-1 and J is TRBJ2-1; 10 bases match TRBD2. CDR1 and CDR2 (germline): DFQATT, SNEGSKA (reference sequence). V lost 2 bases, J lost 4 bases, and 8 bases stayed unmatched. CDR3 length: 16 amino acids.

As for this clonotype: Being one base from a much bigger clone, this may be a read error. The V gene is TRBV15, the J gene TRBJ2-1; D gene ambiguous. Germline CDR1 and CDR2: LNHNV and YYDKDF (reference sequence). The CDR3 has 12 residues. The CDR3 DNA sequence: TGTGCCCCCAGCAGTGTTGAGAATGAGCAGTTCTTC. Protein product: CAPSSVENEQFF.

Only a few counts were recorded for this clonotype. CDR3 bases: TGTGCCAGCAGCCTCGTAACCGAGGTGGGCTACGAGCAGTACTTC. This codes for CASSLVTEVGYEQYF. This sequence joins TRBV7-9 and TRBJ2-7; D is unresolved. Germline V gene data show CDR1 as SEHNR and CDR2 as FQNEAQ (reference sequence). The CDR3 has 15 amino acids. V gave up 5 bases and J gave up 3 bases, with 17 bases separating them.

This clonotype was counted at least ten times. CDR3 nucleotide sequence: TGTGCCAGCAGTTTATTAAGTTTTGGGAGTGTCTACGAGCAGTACTTC. This sequence encodes CASSLLSFGSVYEQYF. This chain connects TRBV27 to TRBJ2-7; the D gene is possibly TRBD2 (5 bases). CDR3 size: 16 residues. Trimming took 1 base from V and 3 from J, leaving 16 bases between them. Germline-derived CDR1 and CDR2 are MNHEY and SMNVEV (reference sequence).

Remarks on this clonotype: Here the CDR3 omits its conserved ending phenylalanine or tryptophan, so a read error is the likely source. V usage is TRBV6-2 or TRBV6-3 and J usage is TRBJ2-5; D uncertain. Trimming shortened V by 2 bases and J by 2 bases, and 15 bases separated the two germline ends. This CDR3 spans 16 amino acids. The germline CDR1 and CDR2 sequences are MNHEY and SVGEGT. The CDR3 reads CASSYPRVVRQETQYL. CDR3 in DNA: TGTGCCAGCAGTTACCCCCGGGTAGTTAGGCAAGAGACCCAGTACTTA.

On this clonotype itself: At one boundary the junction diverges from the germline segment, which might be a read error. The chain carries TRBV4-2 and TRBJ1-4; D ambiguous. Germline-derived CDR1 and CDR2 are LGHNA and YNFKEQ. This CDR3 region has 14 residues. CDR3 DNA sequence: TGTTCCAGCAGCCAAGATGTCAGGTCTGAAAAACTGTTTTTT. Protein: CSSSQDVRSEKLFF.

V gene TRBV28 combines with J gene TRBJ1-2; no clear D gene. This CDR3 contains 13 residues. V shed 6 bases and J shed 6 bases, with 14 bases lying between them. Per germline, CDR1 MDHEN and CDR2 SYDVKM. CDR3: CASSGRYADGYTF. CDR3 nucleotide sequence: TGTGCCAGCAGCGGCAGATACGCCGATGGCTACACCTTC.

Worth noting for this clonotype: It is likely a read error, because the conserved phenylalanine at the end of the CDR3 is missing. This chain joins TRBV15 and TRBJ2-2; D is perhaps TRBD1 (6 bases). There are 16 residues in the CDR3. V lost 0 bases to trimming and J lost 0 bases, with 8 bases between them. The V gene's germline CDR1 is LNHNV and CDR2 YYDKDF (reference sequence). The chain's CDR3 is CATSRDGGSNTGELFI. The CDR3 region has the DNA TGTGCCACCAGCAGAGATGGGGGCTCGAACACCGGGGAGCTGTTTATT.

This clonotype occurred once. This may be a read error, as it is one base from a much larger clone. This chain uses TRBV6-2 or TRBV6-3 with TRBJ1-1, with 9 positions matching TRBD1. The germline V gene encodes CDR1 MNHEY and CDR2 SVGEGT. The CDR3 runs to 16 residues. CDR3 region: CASSYPYRGQNIEAFF. CDR3 coding DNA: TGTGCCAGCAGTTACCCCTACAGGGGGCAGAACATTGAAGCTTTCTTT.

About this clonotype itself: A read error may be the cause here, since a much bigger clone is one base away. The chain is built from TRBV6-1 and TRBJ1-6; 9 bases match TRBD1. Germline V gene sequence: CDR1 MNHNS, CDR2 SASEGT. The CDR3 contains 15 residues. CDR3 in DNA: TGTGACAGCAGGGACAGGGCTTCCTATAATTCACCCCTCCACTTT. Translated, it gives CDSRDRASYNSPLHF.

The V gene is TRBV4-1, the J gene TRBJ2-1; 9 nucleotides match TRBD2. Trimming removed 1 base from V and 9 bases from J; junction bases left unmatched: 10. The CDR3 consists of 16 residues. The germline CDR1 and CDR2 sequences are MGHRA and YSYEKL. The CDR3 DNA reads as TGCGCCAGCAGCCAAGGGACGGTAGCGGGAGTGACTGAGCAGTTCTTC. This codes for CASSQGTVAGVTEQFF.

This clonotype was observed a handful of times. The chain employs TRBV5-1 and TRBJ2-5; D perhaps matches TRBD2 (6 bases). Trimming removed 4 bases from V and 4 bases from J, with 14 bases in between. The CDR3 is made up of 14 amino acids. CDR1 is SGHRS and CDR2 is YFSETQ in the germline V gene. Here the CDR3 reads CASSKEGTGETQYF. For the CDR3, the DNA is TGCGCCAGCAGCAAGGAGGGCACAGGAGAGACCCAGTACTTC.

The chain combines TRBV12-3 or TRBV12-4 with TRBJ2-3; TRBD2 matches at 10 bases. The CDR3 covers 15 residues. V lost 6 bases to trimming and J lost 4 bases; unmatched junction nucleotides: 7. This CDR3 is CASSPSGSSPDTQYF. In DNA, the CDR3 is TGTGCCAGCAGCCCTAGCGGGAGTAGCCCAGATACGCAGTATTTT.